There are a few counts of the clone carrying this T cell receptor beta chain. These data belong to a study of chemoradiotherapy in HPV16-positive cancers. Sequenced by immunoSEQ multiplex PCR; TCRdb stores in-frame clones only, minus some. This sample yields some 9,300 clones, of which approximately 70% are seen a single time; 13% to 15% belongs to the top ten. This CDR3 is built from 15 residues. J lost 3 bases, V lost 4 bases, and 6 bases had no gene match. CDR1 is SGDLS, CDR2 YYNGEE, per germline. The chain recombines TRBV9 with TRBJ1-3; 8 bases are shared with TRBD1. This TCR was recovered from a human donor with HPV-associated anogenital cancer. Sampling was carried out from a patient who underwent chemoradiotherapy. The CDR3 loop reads CASSSNRGIGNTIYF. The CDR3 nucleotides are TGTGCCAGCAGCTCAAACAGGGGGATTGGAAACACCATATATTTT. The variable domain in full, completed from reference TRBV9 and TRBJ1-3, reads DSGVTQTPKHLITATGQRVTLRCSPRSGDLSVYWYQQSLDQGLQFLIQYYNGEERAKGNILERFSAQQFPDLHSELNLSSLELGDSALYFCASSSNRGIGNTIYFGEGSWLTVV.